This T cell receptor (beta chain) derives from a study of beta chain features in type 1 diabetes. Study-level findings and limits: When VDJ junctions were examined, type 1 diabetes patients showed fewer insertions and more deletions. TCRB rearrangement may or may not be influenced by HLA type; here this remained unresolved. Shorter TCRB CDR3s, moderately but significantly so, were found in Type 1 diabetes patients in all four CD4+ subsets.

Note on this clone: Its matching antigen is unknown.

Reverse transcribing all isolated RNA meant expressed TCRB transcripts were sequenced. Generated by immunoSEQ multiplex PCR, the TCRdb table keeps only in-frame clones and is missing some. The sample shows around 130,000 clones, around 9% of them seen only once. CD45RO/CCR7/CD25/CD127/CD95/CD27 separated CD4+ naive, central memory, regulatory and stem cell-like memory cells by sorting. Germline loops: CDR1 LGHNA, CDR2 YNFKEQ. The CDR3 loop spans 16 amino acids. After removal of 5 bases from V and 4 bases from J, the junction contained 11 bases not matched to a gene. The sample comprised central memory CD4+ T cells from blood. This sequence was found in a man aged 30 to 45 with type 1 diabetes. This chain uses TRBV4-2 with TRBJ1-5; 7 nucleotides match TRBD1. As DNA, the CDR3 is TGTGCCAGCAGCTTCCCATACCGGGACAGTAATCAGCCCCAGCATTTT. As protein: CASSFPYRDSNQPQHF.